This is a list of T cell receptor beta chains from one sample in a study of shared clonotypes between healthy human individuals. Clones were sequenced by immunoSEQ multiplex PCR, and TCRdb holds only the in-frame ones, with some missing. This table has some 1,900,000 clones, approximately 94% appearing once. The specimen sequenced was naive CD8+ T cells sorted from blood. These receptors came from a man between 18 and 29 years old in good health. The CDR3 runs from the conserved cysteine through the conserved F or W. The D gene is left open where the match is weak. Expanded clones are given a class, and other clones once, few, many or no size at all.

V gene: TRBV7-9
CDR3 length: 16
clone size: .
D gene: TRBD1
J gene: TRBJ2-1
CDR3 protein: CASSSTDRVLHNEQFF
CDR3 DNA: TGTGCCAGCAGCTCTACCGACAGGGTCCTCCACAATGAGCAGTTCTTC

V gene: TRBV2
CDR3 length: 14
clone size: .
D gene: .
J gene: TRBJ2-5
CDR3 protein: CASSPTSSRETQYF
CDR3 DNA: TGTGCCAGCAGCCCGACTAGTTCCCGAGAGACCCAGTACTTC

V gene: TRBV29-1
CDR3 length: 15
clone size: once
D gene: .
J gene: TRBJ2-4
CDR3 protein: CSVEDYGLAKNIQYF
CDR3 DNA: TGCAGCGTTGAAGATTACGGCCTAGCCAAAAACATTCAGTACTTC

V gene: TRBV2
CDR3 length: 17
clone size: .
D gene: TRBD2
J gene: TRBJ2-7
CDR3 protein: CASSEPLAGGDRYEQYF
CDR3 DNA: TGTGCCAGCAGTGAACCACTAGCGGGGGGGGATCGGTACGAGCAGTACTTC

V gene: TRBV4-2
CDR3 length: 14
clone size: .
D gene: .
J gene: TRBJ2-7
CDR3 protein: CASSRRDTYYEQYF
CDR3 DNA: TGTGCCAGCAGCCGCCGGGACACCTACTACGAGCAGTACTTC

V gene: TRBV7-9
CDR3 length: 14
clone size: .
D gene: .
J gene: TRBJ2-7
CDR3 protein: CASSPDSGYYEQYF
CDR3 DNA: TGTGCCAGCAGCCCGGATAGCGGCTACTACGAGCAGTACTTC

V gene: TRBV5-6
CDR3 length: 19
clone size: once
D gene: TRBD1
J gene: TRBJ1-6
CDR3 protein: CASSHDRGRGGSYNSPLHF
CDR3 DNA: TGTGCCAGCAGCCATGACAGGGGGCGAGGAGGCTCCTATAATTCACCCCTCCACTTT

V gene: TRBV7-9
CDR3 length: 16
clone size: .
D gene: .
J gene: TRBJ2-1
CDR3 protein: CASSPGGGDGVNEQFF
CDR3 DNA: TGTGCCAGCAGCCCAGGCGGTGGGGACGGGGTCAATGAGCAGTTCTTC

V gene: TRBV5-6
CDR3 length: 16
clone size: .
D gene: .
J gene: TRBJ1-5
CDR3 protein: CASSLAGRYSNQPQHF
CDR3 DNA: TGTGCCAGCAGCTTGGCAGGCAGGTATAGCAATCAGCCCCAGCATTTT

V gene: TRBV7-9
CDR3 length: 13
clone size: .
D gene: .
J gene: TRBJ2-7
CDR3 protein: CASSFLVGDEQYF
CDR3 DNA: TGTGCCAGCAGCTTTTTGGTGGGAGACGAGCAGTACTTC

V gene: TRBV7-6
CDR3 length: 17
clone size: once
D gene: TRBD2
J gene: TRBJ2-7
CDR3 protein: CASSLGASGSLSYEQYF
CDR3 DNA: TGTGCCAGCAGCTTAGGGGCTAGCGGGAGCTTGTCGTACGAGCAGTACTTC

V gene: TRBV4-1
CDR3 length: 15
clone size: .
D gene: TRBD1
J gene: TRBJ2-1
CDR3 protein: CASSQVSGQYNEQFF
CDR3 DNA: TGCGCCAGCAGCCAAGTCTCGGGACAGTACAATGAGCAGTTCTTC

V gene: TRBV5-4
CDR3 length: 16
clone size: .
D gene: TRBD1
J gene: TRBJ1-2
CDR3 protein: CASIIWGSGTDYGYTF
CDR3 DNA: TGTGCCAGCATCATTTGGGGTTCCGGGACAGACTATGGCTACACCTTC

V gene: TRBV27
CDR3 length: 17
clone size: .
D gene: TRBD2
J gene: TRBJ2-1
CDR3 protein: CASSPYAGTSRDYEQFF
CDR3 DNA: TGTGCCAGCAGTCCCTACGCGGGGACTAGTCGGGATTATGAGCAGTTCTTC

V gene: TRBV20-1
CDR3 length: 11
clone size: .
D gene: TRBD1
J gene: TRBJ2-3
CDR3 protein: CSAKGQNTQYF
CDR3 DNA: TGCAGTGCTAAGGGACAGAATACGCAGTATTTT

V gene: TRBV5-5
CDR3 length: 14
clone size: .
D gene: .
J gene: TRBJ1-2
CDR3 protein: CASSSPDLYYGYTF
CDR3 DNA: TGTGCCAGCAGCTCCCCGGACTTATACTATGGCTACACCTTC

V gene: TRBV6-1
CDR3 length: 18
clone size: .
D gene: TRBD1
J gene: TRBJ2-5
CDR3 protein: CASSDEFRGGYFQETQYF
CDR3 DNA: TGTGCCAGCAGTGACGAATTCCGAGGGGGCTACTTCCAAGAGACCCAGTACTTC

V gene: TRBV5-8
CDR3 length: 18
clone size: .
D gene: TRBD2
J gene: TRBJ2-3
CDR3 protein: CASSLAGWAASSTDTQYF
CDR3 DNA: TGTGCCAGCAGCCTAGCGGGTTGGGCAGCCAGTAGCACAGATACGCAGTATTTT

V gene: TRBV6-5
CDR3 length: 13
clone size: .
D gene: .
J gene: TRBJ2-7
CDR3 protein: CASTAGLSYEQYF
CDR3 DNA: TGTGCCAGCACGGCGGGACTCTCCTACGAGCAGTACTTC

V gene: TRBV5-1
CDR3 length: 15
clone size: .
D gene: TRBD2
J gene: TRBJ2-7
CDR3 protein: CASSLAAGGRYEQYF
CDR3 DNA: TGCGCCAGCAGCTTGGCTGCGGGGGGCCGGTACGAGCAGTACTTC

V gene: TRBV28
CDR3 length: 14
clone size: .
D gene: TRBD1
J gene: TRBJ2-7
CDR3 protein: CASSLPDRADEQYF
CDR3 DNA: TGTGCCAGCAGTCTCCCCGACAGGGCGGACGAGCAGTACTTC

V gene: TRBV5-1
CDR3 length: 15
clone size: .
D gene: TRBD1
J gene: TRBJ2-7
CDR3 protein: CASSKYRDRVSEQYF
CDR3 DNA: TGCGCCAGCAGCAAATACCGGGACAGGGTGAGCGAGCAGTACTTC

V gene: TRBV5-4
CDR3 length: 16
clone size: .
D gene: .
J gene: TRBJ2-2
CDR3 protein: CASSLHRIANTGELFF
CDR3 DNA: TGTGCCAGCAGCTTGCACAGAATCGCGAACACCGGGGAGCTGTTTTTT

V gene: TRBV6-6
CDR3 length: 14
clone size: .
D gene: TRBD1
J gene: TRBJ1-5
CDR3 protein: CASRDRGSNQPQHF
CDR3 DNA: TGTGCCAGCAGGGACAGGGGCAGCAATCAGCCCCAGCATTTT

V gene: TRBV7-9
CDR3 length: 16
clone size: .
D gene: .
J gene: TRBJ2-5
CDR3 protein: CASSSSDGESQETQYF
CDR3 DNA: TGTGCCAGCAGCTCTTCGGATGGAGAGAGCCAAGAGACCCAGTACTTC

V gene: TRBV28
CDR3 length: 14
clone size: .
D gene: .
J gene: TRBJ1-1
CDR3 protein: CASSLRGPNTEAFF
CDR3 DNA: TGTGCCAGCAGTTTAAGGGGTCCTAACACTGAAGCTTTCTTT

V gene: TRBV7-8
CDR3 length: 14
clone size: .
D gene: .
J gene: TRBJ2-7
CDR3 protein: CASSLAGSSYEQYF
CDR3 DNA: TGTGCCAGCAGCTTAGCTGGGTCGAGCTACGAGCAGTACTTC

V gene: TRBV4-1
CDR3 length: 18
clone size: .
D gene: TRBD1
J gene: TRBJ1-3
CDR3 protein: CASSQDIVDRLSGNTIYF
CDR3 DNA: TGCGCCAGCAGCCAAGATATAGTGGACAGGCTGTCTGGAAACACCATATATTTT

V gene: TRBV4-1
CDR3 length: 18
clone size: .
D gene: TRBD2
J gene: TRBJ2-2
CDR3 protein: CASSRVIGLAGYTGELFF
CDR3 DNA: TGCGCCAGCAGCCGAGTCATCGGACTAGCTGGGTACACCGGGGAGCTGTTTTTT

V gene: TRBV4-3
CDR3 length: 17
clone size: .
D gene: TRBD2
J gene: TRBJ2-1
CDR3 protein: CASSLNRAGASYNEQFF
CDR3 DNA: TGCGCCAGCAGCCTTAACCGGGCGGGAGCGTCCTACAATGAGCAGTTCTTC

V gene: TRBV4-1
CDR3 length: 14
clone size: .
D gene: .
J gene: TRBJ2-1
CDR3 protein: CASSQEGRYNEQFF
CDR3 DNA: TGCGCCAGCAGCCAAGAAGGCAGGTACAATGAGCAGTTCTTC

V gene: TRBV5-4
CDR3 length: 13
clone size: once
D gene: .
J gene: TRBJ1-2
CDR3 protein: CASSSEQLGGYTF
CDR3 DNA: TGTGCCAGCAGCTCCGAGCAGTTGGGTGGCTACACCTTC

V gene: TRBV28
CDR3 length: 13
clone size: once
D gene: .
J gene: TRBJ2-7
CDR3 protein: CASNDLTAYEQYF
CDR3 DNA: TGTGCCAGCAACGACCTTACCGCCTACGAGCAGTACTTC

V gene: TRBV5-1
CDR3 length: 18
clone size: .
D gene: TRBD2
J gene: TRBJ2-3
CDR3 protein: CASSFRGGGSLDTDTQYF
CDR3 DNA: TGCGCCAGCAGCTTTCGGGGCGGCGGGAGCCTGGACACAGATACGCAGTATTTT

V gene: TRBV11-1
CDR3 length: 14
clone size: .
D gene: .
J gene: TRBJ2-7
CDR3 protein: CASSLEAGAYEQYF
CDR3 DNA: TGTGCCAGCAGCTTAGAGGCAGGAGCCTACGAGCAGTACTTC

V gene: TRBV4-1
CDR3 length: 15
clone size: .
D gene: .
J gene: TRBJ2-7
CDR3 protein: CASTPFIESMYEQYF
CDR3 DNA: TGCGCCAGCACGCCCTTTATAGAATCAATGTACGAGCAGTACTTC

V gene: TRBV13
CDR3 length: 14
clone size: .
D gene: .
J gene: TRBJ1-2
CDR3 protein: CASSLGRGSDGYTF
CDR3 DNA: TGTGCCAGCAGCTTAGGAAGGGGGTCTGATGGCTACACCTTC

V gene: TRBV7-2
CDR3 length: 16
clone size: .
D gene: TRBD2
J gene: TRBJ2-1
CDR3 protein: CASSLGSLAGGFRQFF
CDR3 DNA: TGTGCCAGCAGCTTAGGGTCACTAGCGGGGGGGTTCCGGCAGTTCTTC

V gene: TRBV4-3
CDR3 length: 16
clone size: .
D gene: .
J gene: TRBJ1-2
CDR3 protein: CASSQGLGGENYGYTF
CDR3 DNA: TGCGCCAGCAGCCAAGGGCTGGGGGGGGAAAACTATGGCTACACCTTC

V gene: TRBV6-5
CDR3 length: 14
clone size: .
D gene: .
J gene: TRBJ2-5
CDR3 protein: CASSLASSQETQYF
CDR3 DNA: TGTGCCAGCAGTCTGGCTAGCTCTCAAGAGACCCAGTACTTC

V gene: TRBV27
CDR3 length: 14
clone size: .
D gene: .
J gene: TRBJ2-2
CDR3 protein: CASSSPYLGGELFF
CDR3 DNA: TGTGCCAGCAGTTCCCCTTACCTGGGCGGGGAGCTGTTTTTT